These T cell receptor beta chains were read from a single sample in a study of blood T cell repertoires in COVID-19. Data came from immunoSEQ multiplex PCR; TCRdb stores just in-frame clones and leaves some out. The sample has about 200,000 clones; 80% are singletons. Input material: peripheral blood. Receptors originate from a human donor in a cohort sampled during active COVID-19. CDR3s include the opening cysteine and the closing phenylalanine or tryptophan. D genes are given only for firm matches.

D gene,V gene,J gene,CDR3 protein
TRBD2,TRBV5-1,TRBJ2-1,CASSLDSGIYNEQFF
TRBD1,TRBV6-5,TRBJ1-1,CASRDRVGMNTEAFF
TRBD2,TRBV10-3,TRBJ2-7,CAISGLAGGEQYF
.,TRBV27,TRBJ1-2,CASSLFSGYGYTF
TRBD1,TRBV28,TRBJ1-2,CASSLEGTGLNYGYTF
TRBD2,TRBV19,TRBJ2-3,CASSISGSSADTQYF
TRBD2,TRBV6-6,TRBJ2-2,CASSPLGGLAGVRTGELFF
.,TRBV6-1,TRBJ1-3,CASSDGRNTIYF
.,TRBV6-2/TRBV6-3,TRBJ1-1,CASSYFAEAFF
.,TRBV10-3,TRBJ1-1,CAISPGGTEAFF
.,TRBV18,TRBJ1-4,CASSPGGGTNEKLFF